This T cell receptor beta chain was documented in a study of cytomegalovirus exposure and HLA in healthy donors. Details on this clone: Its cognate antigen is unknown.

The PCR was carried out with 60 Vbeta primers and 13 Jbeta primers. The repertoire was sequenced with immunoSEQ multiplex PCR; TCRdb's copy has only in-frame clones and lacks some. The table shows around 140,000 clones, with around 10% occurring only once. The CDR3 runs to 18 residues. Germline loops: CDR1 SGDLS, CDR2 YYNGEE. With 4 bases clipped from V and 3 bases from J, the junction kept 16 bases outside the gene matches. The study's findings and limits: TRBV6-2, TRBV6-3 and other indistinguishable V segments were excluded. As was reported, the classifier diagnosed cytomegalovirus status with high specificity and sensitivity. There were reportedly fewer N-insertions in an Asian-associated ancestry cluster than the roughly 610-donor mean, in a later analysis.

What was sequenced was PBMCs. V and J are TRBV9 and TRBJ1-2; 9 bases match TRBD1. This clonotype was sampled from a man aged 50-59 years in good health and CMV-seronegative. CDR3 coding DNA: TGTGCCAGCAGCCCCGACACCGGGGGACAGGGAGCAGACTATGGCTACACCTTC. Protein sequence: CASSPDTGGQGADYGYTF.